Listed below are T cell receptor beta chains from one sample, sequenced in a study of blood T cell repertoires in COVID-19. TCRdb keeps only in-frame clones here, not all; method: immunoSEQ multiplex PCR. Here the sample spans some 460,000 clones, approximately 86% being singletons. The specimen was PBMCs or T cells enriched from blood (not recorded which). The receptors derive from a woman in her late teens or twenties who had recovered from COVID-19. The CDR3 runs from the conserved cysteine through the conserved F or W. Each record gives: clone size, J gene, D gene, V gene, CDR3 protein, CDR3 DNA. The D gene is left open where the match is weak. Clone size appears in some rows only: once, few, many, or a class for an expanded clone.

clone_size: once
j_call: TRBJ2-3
d_call: NA
v_call: TRBV27
cdr3_aa: CASSLGLADTQYF
cdr3_nt: TGTGCCAGCAGTTTAGGTCTAGCAGACACGCAGTATTTT

clone_size: NA
j_call: TRBJ2-5
d_call: NA
v_call: TRBV2
cdr3_aa: CASRVSQETQYF
cdr3_nt: TGTGCCAGCAGAGTCAGTCAAGAGACCCAGTACTTC

clone_size: NA
j_call: TRBJ1-4
d_call: TRBD1
v_call: TRBV7-2
cdr3_aa: CASSLGGTANEKLFF
cdr3_nt: TGTGCCAGCAGCTTAGGTGGGACAGCTAATGAAAAACTGTTTTTT

clone_size: NA
j_call: TRBJ1-6
d_call: NA
v_call: TRBV5-4
cdr3_aa: CASSLVPQGLSYNSPLHF
cdr3_nt: TGTGCCAGCAGCTTGGTACCACAGGGCCTATCCTATAATTCACCCCTCCACTTT

clone_size: NA
j_call: TRBJ2-7
d_call: NA
v_call: TRBV27
cdr3_aa: CASSLARGYEQYF
cdr3_nt: TGTGCCAGCAGTCTCGCCCGGGGCTACGAGCAGTACTTC

clone_size: once
j_call: TRBJ1-1
d_call: TRBD1
v_call: TRBV4-1
cdr3_aa: CASSLLGTGGLNTEAFF
cdr3_nt: TGCGCCAGCAGCCTACTCGGGACAGGGGGCCTTAACACTGAAGCTTTCTTT

clone_size: NA
j_call: TRBJ2-4
d_call: NA
v_call: TRBV18
cdr3_aa: CASSPQGILAKNIQYF
cdr3_nt: TGTGCCAGCTCACCCCAGGGGATCCTAGCCAAAAACATTCAGTACTTC

clone_size: NA
j_call: TRBJ1-1
d_call: TRBD1
v_call: TRBV7-9
cdr3_aa: CASSLGQYPEAFF
cdr3_nt: TGTGCCAGCAGCTTGGGACAGTACCCTGAAGCTTTCTTT

clone_size: NA
j_call: TRBJ1-5
d_call: NA
v_call: TRBV5-5
cdr3_aa: CASSLRGVDQPQHF
cdr3_nt: TGTGCCAGCAGCTTGCGGGGGGTAGATCAGCCCCAGCATTTT

clone_size: NA
j_call: TRBJ1-4
d_call: NA
v_call: TRBV7-9
cdr3_aa: CASSLDAEGNEKLFF
cdr3_nt: TGTGCCAGCAGCTTAGACGCCGAGGGAAATGAAAAACTGTTTTTT

clone_size: NA
j_call: TRBJ2-3
d_call: NA
v_call: TRBV30
cdr3_aa: CAWSRDFGQPSTDTQYF
cdr3_nt: TGTGCCTGGAGTCGAGACTTTGGACAGCCCAGCACAGATACGCAGTATTTT

clone_size: NA
j_call: TRBJ1-2
d_call: NA
v_call: TRBV4-1
cdr3_aa: CASSQAEGGAYGYTF
cdr3_nt: TGCGCCAGCAGCCAAGCCGAGGGAGGTGCCTATGGCTACACCTTC

clone_size: NA
j_call: TRBJ1-2
d_call: NA
v_call: TRBV5-4
cdr3_aa: CASSLGGGNYGYTF
cdr3_nt: TGTGCCAGCAGCTTGGGAGGGGGAAACTATGGCTACACCTTC

clone_size: NA
j_call: TRBJ2-2
d_call: TRBD1
v_call: TRBV30
cdr3_aa: CAWSEGGQGTGELFF
cdr3_nt: TGTGCCTGGAGTGAGGGGGGACAGGGGACCGGGGAGCTGTTTTTT

clone_size: NA
j_call: TRBJ1-2
d_call: NA
v_call: TRBV3-1/TRBV3-2
cdr3_aa: CASSQDQYMGASGYTF
cdr3_nt: TGTGCCAGCAGCCAAGATCAGTATATGGGGGCGAGTGGCTACACCTTC

clone_size: NA
j_call: TRBJ2-5
d_call: TRBD2
v_call: TRBV25-1
cdr3_aa: CASSGGGGETQYF
cdr3_nt: TGTGCCAGCAGTGGAGGCGGGGGGGAGACCCAGTACTTC

clone_size: once
j_call: TRBJ1-1
d_call: NA
v_call: TRBV5-8
cdr3_aa: CASTPKEVRVREAFF
cdr3_nt: TGTGCCAGCACCCCCAAAGAAGTCAGGGTCCGCGAAGCTTTCTTT

clone_size: NA
j_call: TRBJ2-7
d_call: TRBD1
v_call: TRBV19
cdr3_aa: CATSSTGQGRGEQYF
cdr3_nt: TGTGCCACCTCCTCCACGGGACAGGGCCGTGGGGAGCAGTACTTC

clone_size: NA
j_call: TRBJ1-5
d_call: NA
v_call: TRBV5-1
cdr3_aa: CASSLDSSSQPQHF
cdr3_nt: TGCGCCAGCAGCCTCGATAGCTCCTCTCAGCCCCAGCATTTT

clone_size: NA
j_call: TRBJ1-1
d_call: TRBD1
v_call: TRBV7-9
cdr3_aa: CASSSTGGYTEAFF
cdr3_nt: TGTGCCAGCAGTTCGACAGGGGGCTACACTGAAGCTTTCTTT